The present T cell receptor (beta chain) was sequenced within a study of blood T cell repertoires in COVID-19. Background on the study: Samples taken during acute and convalescent COVID-19 were collected in the United States, Italy and Spain. Sources were T cells, B-cell-depleted T cells, or PBMCs; the material itself was cDNA or gDNA.

CDR1 is SGHVS, CDR2 FQNEAQ, per germline. The CDR3 sequence is 13 residues long. With 6 bases removed from V and 1 base from J, the gap between germline ends came to 9 bases. Source study methods: Researchers report that nucleated cell counts were estimated from reference gene primer amplification. Measured with immunoSEQ multiplex PCR; TCRdb has only the in-frame clones, and not every one. Clone size and V and J calls were adopted from that table, with D and trimming inferred from the DNA. The sample has about 59,000 clones, approximately 90% seen once. The chain employs TRBV7-8 and TRBJ1-1; D unclear. The sample taken for sequencing was peripheral blood. The receptor was derived from a man older than 75 with acute or convalescent COVID-19. The CDR3 DNA follows: TGTGCCAGCAGTAGGCAGGCGAACACTGAAGCTTTCTTT. It encodes CASSRQANTEAFF.